A single sample is the source of the 4 T cell receptor beta chains below, sequenced in a study of CD8 T cells in ankylosing spondylitis. TCRdb re-derived calls from the 5' RACE reads in MiXCR, one entry per CDR3 protein. The data contain approximately 300,000 distinct CDR3 sequences, 20% of them singletons. The sequenced material came from blood, either unsorted or a sorted T cell fraction (not recorded which). The receptors here all came from a male donor with ankylosing spondylitis or in good health (not recorded which).

This clonotype was seen ten or more times. The genes are TRBV4-1 and TRBJ2-5, with D perhaps TRBD1 (6 bases). Germline lookup yields CDR1 MGHRA and CDR2 YSYEKL. The CDR3 totals 15 residues. V dropped 1 base and J dropped 4 bases, with 13 bases sitting between them. As DNA, the CDR3 is TGCGCCAGCAGCCAAGTAGCAGGGGTGGGAGAGACCCAGTACTTC. It yields the protein CASSQVAGVGETQYF.

The V and J genes are TRBV29-1 and TRBJ2-4; D may be TRBD1 (6 bases). From germline, CDR1 is SQVTM and CDR2 ANQGSEA. Trimming took off 6 bases at V and 5 bases at J, with 17 bases between the two ends. CDR3 length equals 14 residues. The CDR3 nucleotides are TGCAGCGTGTCCGTGCAGGGGTCGCAAAACATTCAGTACTTC. Translation gives CSVSVQGSQNIQYF.

V usage is TRBV28 and J usage is TRBJ2-4; 8 bases line up with TRBD1. In germline, CDR1 is MDHEN, CDR2 SYDVKM. This CDR3 is built from 15 residues. The trim removed 7 bases at V and 6 bases at J, leaving 11 bases unmatched. This CDR3 is CASTIGQGHANIQYF. The CDR3 DNA reads as TGTGCCAGCACCATTGGACAGGGCCACGCAAACATTCAGTACTTC.

This clonotype was recorded a few times. The CDR3 region has the DNA TGTGCCAGCAGTGAAGCACCGCAGGGAATGTTAAACATTCAGTACTTC. Its protein product is CASSEAPQGMLNIQYF. The chain joins TRBV6-1 to TRBJ2-4; possible D gene TRBD1, 5 bases. V lost 0 bases and J lost 6, with 15 bases in between. Germline CDR1 is MNHNS and CDR2 is SASEGT. This CDR3 has 16 amino acids.